This T cell receptor beta chain is drawn from a study of beta chain features in type 1 diabetes (dated by TCRdb to the late 2010s). Regarding the research as a whole: No differences in mean age, gender distribution, total cell number or subset yield were found between patients and healthy donors. Regulatory and stem cell-like memory subsets were obtained from only 8 patients and roughly 8 healthy donors, while naive and central memory subsets were obtained from all 30 or so donors. The study compared the TCRB repertoires of sorted circulating CD4+ T cell subsets in recently diagnosed type 1 diabetes patients with those in matched healthy donors. A total of approximately 110,000,000 sorted cells were examined across all samples, and a strong correlation was observed between cell number per subset and RNA yield.

According to the germline V gene, CDR1 reads MNHEY and CDR2 reads SVGAGI. The CDR3 measures 15 amino acids from cysteine to phenylalanine. Only CDR3 DNA remains: 45 bases, in frame from the first base. A distance of 18 bases separates the germline ends of V and J, which lose 7 bases and 3 bases respectively. Each donor gave one peripheral blood draw, roughly 110 mL on average, collected into heparinised tubes. A BD FACSAria II and a panel including CD45RO, CCR7, CD25, CD127, CD95 and CD27 were used to sort naive, central memory, regulatory and stem cell-like memory CD4+ T cells. All sorted populations exceeded 95% purity. PBMCs were isolated immediately by Lymphoprep density gradient centrifugation and stained directly without culture. To minimize batch effects, samples were stained and sorted in pairs, one healthy donor with one patient per experiment. The entire isolated RNA was reverse transcribed using the High Capacity cDNA Reverse Transcription Kit, and thus expressed TCRB transcripts were sequenced. Naive, central memory and regulatory T cell samples underwent deep immunoSEQ sequencing, averaging roughly 3.4 million total reads per sample. Sorted cells were lysed in RLT buffer, and RNA was extracted using DNase-treated RNeasy Micro or Mini kits according to cell number. Each cell subset was processed separately to prevent cross-contamination, with patient and healthy donor samples processed together. The immunoSEQ multiplex PCR was used to amplify TCRB sequences from cDNA, yielding 87-bp fragments that span the CDR3 region. Amplicons were sequenced on the Illumina HiSeq platform. Regarding the original processing steps: PCR bias was corrected computationally using synthetic template baselines, and reads within Hamming distance 2 were collapsed, with unmergeable singletons discarded. By aligning reads against IMGT, V, D and J genes, CDR3 length, and insertions or deletions at six rearrangement sites were assigned. Within each subset, clonotype counts were normalized to the number of sorted cells before true diversity and Gini coefficients were calculated with the tcR R package. The overlap coefficient, calculated on TCRB nucleotide sequences, was used to quantify repertoire sharing. Imported from immuneACCESS, the table was reduced by TCRdb to in-frame sequences with V and J called. These copies leave out some clones; in studies compared against another copy, an unresolved V gene accounts for under half, and the cause of the remainder is not known. For V, J and clone size, that table is used; D and trimming come from the DNA. Recorded for this sample are about 140,000 clones; 9% to 10% of them occurred a single time. Of the sample, nearly 0.65% is held by the ten largest clones.

Overall study outcomes, separate from this receptor: Sequencing cDNA rather than genomic DNA could over-represent highly expressing activated cells, although activation and CD3 levels did not differ between groups. The naive, central memory and regulatory TCRB repertoires appeared to resemble one another more closely among patients than among healthy donors. Only small numbers of individuals were included in the HLA sub-analyses, which left unresolved whether HLA type had any influence on TCRB rearrangement. PCR may preferentially amplify shorter templates, but because patient and control samples were amplified and corrected together, any resulting skew would affect both groups equally. Patients with type 1 diabetes made fewer insertions and deleted more nucleotides at VDJ recombination sites, implying thymic rearrangement abnormalities. A moderate but significant shortening of TCRB CDR3 length was observed in type 1 diabetes patients in all four CD4+ subsets.

This clone has more than one count but fewer than ten. The clone's antigen remains unknown. Base-call qualities are not available, and no considerably larger clone is one nucleotide away. The V gene is TRBV6-5 and the J gene is TRBJ1-1, with the D gene call left open. Specimen: central memory CD4+ T cells from blood. The receptor was derived from a woman in her forties in good health. The nucleotide sequence is TGTGCCAGCAAGGGCCTGGAGGGCGGAGACACTGAAGCTTTCTTT. Its translation reads: CASKGLEGGDTEAFF.